The 9 T cell receptor beta chains below were found in one sample sequenced in a study of T cell responses to AZD1222 COVID-19 vaccine. Clones were sequenced by immunoSEQ multiplex PCR, and TCRdb holds only the in-frame ones, with some missing. The data show around 140,000 clones, 89% seen once. The specimen comprised peripheral blood, sampled on day 0 of AZD1222 vaccination. The receptors originated from an adult in good health.

The gene calls are TRBV6-2 or TRBV6-3 and TRBJ1-5, with D possibly matching TRBD1 (5 bases). The CDR3 extends over 16 amino acids. Trimming shortened V by 2 bases and J by 0 bases, and 11 bases separated the two germline ends. CDR1 MNHEY and CDR2 SVGEGT come from the germline V gene. CDR3 loop: CASSYGGVRSNQPQHF. In DNA form, the CDR3 reads TGTGCCAGCAGTTACGGAGGGGTTCGTAGCAATCAGCCCCAGCATTTT.

This chain uses TRBV24-1 with TRBJ1-2, with TRBD1 identical over 7 bases. Germline values: CDR1 KGHDR, CDR2 SFDVKD. This CDR3 comprises 13 residues. Trimming at V came to 4 bases and at J to 6 bases, leaving 4 bases not matched to a gene. This chain's CDR3 is CATSETGWDGYTF. The CDR3 region has the DNA TGTGCCACCAGTGAGACAGGGTGGGATGGCTACACCTTC.

V usage is TRBV28 and J usage is TRBJ1-1; D unresolved. Germline loops: CDR1 MDHEN, CDR2 SYDVKM. The CDR3 has 17 amino acids. The V end was cut by 5 bases, the J end by 0 bases, with 19 bases between. CDR3 sequence: CASSPWTVRIMNTEAFF. The CDR3 bases are TGTGCCAGCAGTCCCTGGACGGTTAGGATCATGAACACTGAAGCTTTCTTT.

CDR3 in DNA: TGTGCCAGCAGATCCGCGGGGGGCGGAGCCTACGAGCAGTACTTC. Translating it yields CASRSAGGGAYEQYF. This sequence joins TRBV27 and TRBJ2-7, with 8 nucleotides matching TRBD2. Germline V lookup: CDR1 MNHEY, CDR2 SMNVEV (reference sequence). V lost 6 bases, J lost 2 bases, and 9 bases stayed unmatched. The CDR3 consists of 15 residues.

The rearrangement uses TRBV6-5 and TRBJ2-1; D gene uncertain. Germline CDR1 is MNHEY and CDR2 is SVGAGI. Between the trimmed V and J ends, which lost 2 bases and 8 bases, there was a span of 7 bases. The CDR3 totals 12 residues. The CDR3 DNA reads TGTGCCAGCAGTTACGATGGGTATGAGCAGTTCTTC. Translation: CASSYDGYEQFF.

The V call is TRBV6-5, the J call TRBJ2-1; 7 nucleotides agree with TRBD2. The CDR3 spans 16 residues. Per the germline V gene, CDR1 is MNHEY and CDR2 is SVGAGI. Trimming cost V 3 bases and J 3 bases; bases outside gene matches: 8. CDR3 DNA sequence: TGTGCCAGCAGTTATGGGAGGGTTGCCCTCTACAATGAGCAGTTCTTC. It encodes CASSYGRVALYNEQFF.

This chain uses TRBV6-1 with TRBJ1-1; D is ambiguous. This CDR3 comprises 13 residues. V was pared by 3 bases and J by 5 bases, with 10 bases between. Germline V gives CDR1 MNHNS, CDR2 SASEGT. CDR3 sequence: CASSEGRWTEAFF. CDR3 DNA: TGTGCCAGCAGTGAGGGGAGGTGGACTGAAGCTTTCTTT.

The V and J genes are TRBV5-1 and TRBJ1-2, with D tentatively TRBD1 (6 bases). Germline assignment: CDR1 SGHRS and CDR2 YFSETQ. The CDR3 consists of 12 residues. Trimming stripped 0 bases from V and 7 bases from J, with 7 bases between. The CDR3 bases are TGCGCCAGCAGCTTGGGAGGGGGTGGCTACACCTTC. Protein sequence: CASSLGGGGYTF. Full variable domain (remainder filled in from reference TRBV5-1 and TRBJ1-2): KAGVTQTPRYLIKTRGQQVTLSCSPISGHRSVSWYQQTPGQGLQFLFEYFSETQRNKGNFPGRFSGRQFSNSRSEMNVSTLELGDSALYLCASSLGGGGYTFGSGTRLTVV.

This chain connects TRBV7-2 to TRBJ2-1; 15 bases match TRBD2. From germline, CDR1 is SGHTA and CDR2 FQGNSA. J was trimmed by 7 bases and V by 0 bases; bases with no gene match: 13. This CDR3 is 20 amino acids long. CDR3 bases: TGTGCCAGCAGCTTAGCCGGACCGGGACTAGCGGGAGGCCTTAGGAATGAGCAGTTCTTC. Protein sequence: CASSLAGPGLAGGLRNEQFF.